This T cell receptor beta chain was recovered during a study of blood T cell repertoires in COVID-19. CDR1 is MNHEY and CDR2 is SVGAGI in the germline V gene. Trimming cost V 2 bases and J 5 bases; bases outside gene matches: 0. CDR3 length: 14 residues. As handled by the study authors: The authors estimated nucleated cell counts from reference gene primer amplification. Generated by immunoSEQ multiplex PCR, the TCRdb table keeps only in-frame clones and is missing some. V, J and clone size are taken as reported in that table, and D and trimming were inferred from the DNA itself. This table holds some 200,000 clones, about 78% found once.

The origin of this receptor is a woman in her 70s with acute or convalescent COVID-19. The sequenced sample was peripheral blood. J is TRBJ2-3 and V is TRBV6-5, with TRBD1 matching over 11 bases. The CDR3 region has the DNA TGTGCCAGCAGTTACGGGACAGGGGGAGATACGCAGTATTTT. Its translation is CASSYGTGGDTQYF.